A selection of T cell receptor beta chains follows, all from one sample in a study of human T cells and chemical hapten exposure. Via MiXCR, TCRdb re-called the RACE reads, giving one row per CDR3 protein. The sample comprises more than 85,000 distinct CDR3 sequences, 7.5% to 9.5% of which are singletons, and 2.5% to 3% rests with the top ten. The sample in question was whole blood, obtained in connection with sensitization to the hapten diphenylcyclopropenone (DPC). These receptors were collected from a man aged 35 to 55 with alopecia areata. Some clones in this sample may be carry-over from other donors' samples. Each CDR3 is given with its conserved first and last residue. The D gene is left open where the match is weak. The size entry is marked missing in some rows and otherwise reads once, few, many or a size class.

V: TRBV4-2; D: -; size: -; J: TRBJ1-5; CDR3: CASSPRDGDSNQPQHF; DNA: TGTGCCAGCAGCCCCAGGGACGGGGATAGCAATCAGCCCCAGCATTTT
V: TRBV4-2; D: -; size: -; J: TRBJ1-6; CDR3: CASSQGPTSHSPLHF; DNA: TGTGCCAGCAGCCAAGGGCCTACTTCCCATTCACCCCTCCACTTT
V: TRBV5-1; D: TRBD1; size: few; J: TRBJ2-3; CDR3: CASSSGQNLRPSTDTQYF; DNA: TGCGCCAGCAGTTCGGGACAGAACCTCAGGCCTAGCACAGATACGCAGTATTTT
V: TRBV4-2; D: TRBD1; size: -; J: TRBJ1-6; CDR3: CASSQDLAGQNNSPLHF; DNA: TGTGCCAGCAGCCAAGATTTAGCGGGACAGAATAATTCACCCCTCCACTTT
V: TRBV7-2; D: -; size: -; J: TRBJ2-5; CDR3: CASAFDGTQETQYF; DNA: TGTGCCAGCGCCTTTGACGGAACACAAGAGACCCAGTACTTC
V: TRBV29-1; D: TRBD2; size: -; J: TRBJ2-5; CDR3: CSVPTSGSRETQYF; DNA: TGCAGCGTCCCGACTAGCGGGAGCAGGGAGACCCAGTACTTC
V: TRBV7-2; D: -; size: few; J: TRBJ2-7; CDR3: CASSTDSYEQYF; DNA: TGTGCCAGCAGCACCGACAGTTACGAGCAGTACTTC
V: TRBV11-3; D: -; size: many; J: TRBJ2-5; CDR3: CASSPGGQQETQYF; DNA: TGTGCCAGCAGTCCTGGCGGACAGCAAGAGACCCAGTACTTC
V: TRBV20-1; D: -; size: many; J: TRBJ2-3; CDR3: CRIGGRSTDTQYF; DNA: TGCAGGATAGGGGGGAGAAGCACAGATACGCAGTATTTT
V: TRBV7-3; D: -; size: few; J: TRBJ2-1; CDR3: CASSNHQSPSASEQFF; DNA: TGTGCCAGCAGCAACCACCAATCCCCCTCGGCGAGTGAGCAGTTCTTC
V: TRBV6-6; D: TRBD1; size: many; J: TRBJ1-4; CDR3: CASSRGQGMPTNEKLFF; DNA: TGTGCCAGCAGTCGCGGACAGGGGATGCCAACTAATGAAAAACTGTTTTTT
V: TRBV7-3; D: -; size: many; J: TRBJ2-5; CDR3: CASSLRPGEAETQYF; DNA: TGTGCCAGCAGCTTACGTCCAGGGGAGGCAGAGACCCAGTACTTC
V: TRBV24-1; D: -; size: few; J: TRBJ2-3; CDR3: CATSDFRGFNTQYF; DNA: TGTGCCACCAGTGATTTTCGAGGGTTCAATACGCAGTATTTT
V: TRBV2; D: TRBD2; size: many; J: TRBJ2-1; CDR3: CASSISGRNNEQFF; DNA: TGTGCCAGCAGTATTAGCGGGAGGAACAATGAGCAGTTCTTC
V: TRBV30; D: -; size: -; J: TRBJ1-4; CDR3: CAWSRVGGTPLF; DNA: TGTGCCTGGAGTCGCGTGGGGGGGACTCCCCTTTTT
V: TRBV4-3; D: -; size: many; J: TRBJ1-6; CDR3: CASSQDGRGQNSPLHF; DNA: TGCGCCAGCAGCCAAGACGGCAGAGGCCAAAATTCACCCCTCCACTTT
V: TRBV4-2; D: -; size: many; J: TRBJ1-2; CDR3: CASSQDRQEQGYTF; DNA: TGTGCCAGCAGCCAAGATCGCCAGGAACAAGGCTACACCTTC
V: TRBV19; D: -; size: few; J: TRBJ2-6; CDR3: CASMSPAGANVLTF; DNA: TGTGCCAGTATGTCCCCGGCTGGGGCCAACGTCCTGACTTTC
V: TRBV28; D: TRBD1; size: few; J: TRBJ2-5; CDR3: CASSSRQGAPGETQYF; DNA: TGTGCCAGCAGCTCAAGACAGGGGGCGCCGGGAGAGACCCAGTACTTC
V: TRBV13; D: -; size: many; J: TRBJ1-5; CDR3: CASSLRQGNQPQHF; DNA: TGTGCCAGCAGCTTAAGGCAGGGTAATCAGCCCCAGCATTTT
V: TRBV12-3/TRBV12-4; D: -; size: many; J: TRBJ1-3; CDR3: CASMTGGSGNTIYF; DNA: TGTGCCAGCATGACCGGGGGCTCTGGAAACACCATATATTTT
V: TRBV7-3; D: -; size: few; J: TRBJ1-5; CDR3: CASSFGTGDQPQHF; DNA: TGTGCCAGCAGCTTCGGGACGGGCGATCAGCCCCAGCATTTT
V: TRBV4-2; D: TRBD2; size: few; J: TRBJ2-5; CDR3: CASSQGTAGGETQYF; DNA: TGTGCCAGCAGCCAAGGTACAGCGGGAGGAGAGACCCAGTACTTC
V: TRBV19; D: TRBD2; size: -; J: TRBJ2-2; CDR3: CATTLGGAGELFF; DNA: TGTGCCACGACTCTGGGGGGGGCCGGGGAGCTGTTTTTT
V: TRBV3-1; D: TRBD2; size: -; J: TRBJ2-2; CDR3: CASSQAPGLAGAGTGELFF; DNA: TGTGCCAGCAGCCAAGCCCCGGGACTAGCGGGAGCGGGCACCGGGGAGCTGTTTTTT
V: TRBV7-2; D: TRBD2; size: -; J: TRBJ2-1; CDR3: CASSFMTSGRALEQFF; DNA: TGTGCCAGCAGCTTTATGACTAGCGGGAGGGCCCTTGAGCAGTTCTTC
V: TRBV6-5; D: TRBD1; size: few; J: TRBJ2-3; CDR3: CASSFRTGSLGDTQYF; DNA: TGTGCCAGCAGTTTCCGGACAGGGTCCTTAGGAGATACGCAGTATTTT
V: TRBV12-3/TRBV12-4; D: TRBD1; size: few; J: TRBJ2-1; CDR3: CASSSRQGNEQFF; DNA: TGTGCCAGCAGTAGCAGACAGGGAAATGAGCAGTTCTTC
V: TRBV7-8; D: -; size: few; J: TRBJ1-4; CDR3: CASSPRWTDEKLFF; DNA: TGTGCCAGCAGCCCCAGGTGGACGGATGAAAAACTGTTTTTT
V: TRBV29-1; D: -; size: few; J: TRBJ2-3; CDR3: CSVPVPTDTQYF; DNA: TGCAGCGTCCCCGTGCCCACAGATACGCAGTATTTT
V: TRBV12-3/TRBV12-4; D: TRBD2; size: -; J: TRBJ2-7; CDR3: CASSFGLDREEQYF; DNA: TGTGCCAGCAGTTTTGGACTAGATCGTGAGGAGCAGTACTTC
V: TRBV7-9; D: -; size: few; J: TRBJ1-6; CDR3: CASSLPGFNSPLHF; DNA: TGTGCCAGCAGCTTACCAGGGTTTAATTCACCCCTCCACTTT
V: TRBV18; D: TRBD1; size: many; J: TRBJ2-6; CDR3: CASLPRTGTGANVLTF; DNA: TGTGCCAGCTTACCCAGGACAGGGACTGGGGCCAACGTCCTGACTTTC
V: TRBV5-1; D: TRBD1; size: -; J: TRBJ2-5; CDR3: CASSSTIRTGQETQYF; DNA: TGCGCCAGCAGCTCCACCATAAGGACAGGCCAAGAGACCCAGTACTTC
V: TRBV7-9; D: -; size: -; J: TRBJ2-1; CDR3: CASSFLEDEQFF; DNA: TGTGCCAGCAGCTTTTTAGAGGATGAGCAGTTCTTC
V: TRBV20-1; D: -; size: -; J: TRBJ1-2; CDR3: CSASRGGLEYGYTF; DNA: TGCAGTGCTAGTAGGGGGGGTTTGGAGTATGGCTACACCTTC
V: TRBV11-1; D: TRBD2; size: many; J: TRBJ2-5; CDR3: CASSLRREGRETQYF; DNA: TGTGCCAGCAGCTTACGCCGGGAGGGCCGAGAGACCCAGTACTTC
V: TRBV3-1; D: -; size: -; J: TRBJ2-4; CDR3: CASSQYRGRRPTKNIQYF; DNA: TGTGCCAGCAGCCAATACCGGGGCCGGAGGCCGACCAAAAACATTCAGTACTTC
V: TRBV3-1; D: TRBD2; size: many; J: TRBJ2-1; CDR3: CASSQVLAGVVDEQFF; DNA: TGTGCCAGCAGCCAAGTACTAGCGGGAGTCGTCGATGAGCAGTTCTTC
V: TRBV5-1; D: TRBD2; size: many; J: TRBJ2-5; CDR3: CASSPSGSPETQYF; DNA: TGCGCCAGCAGTCCTAGCGGGAGTCCAGAGACCCAGTACTTC
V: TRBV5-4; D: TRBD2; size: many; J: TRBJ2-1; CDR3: CASSLVASGYNEQFF; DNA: TGTGCCAGCAGCTTGGTGGCTAGCGGATACAATGAGCAGTTCTTC
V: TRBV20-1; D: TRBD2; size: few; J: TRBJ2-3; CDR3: CSASGLAGHTDTQYF; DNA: TGCAGTGCTAGTGGACTAGCGGGCCACACAGATACGCAGTATTTT
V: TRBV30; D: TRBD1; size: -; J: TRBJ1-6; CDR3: CAWSVGAGGNSPLHF; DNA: TGTGCCTGGAGTGTAGGTGCAGGGGGGAATTCACCCCTCCACTTT
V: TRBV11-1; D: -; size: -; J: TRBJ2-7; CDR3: CARSTDSSVREQYF; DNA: TGTGCCAGGAGTACGGACTCGTCCGTCCGCGAGCAGTACTTC
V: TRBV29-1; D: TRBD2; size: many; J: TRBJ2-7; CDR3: CSVSSGRGYEQYF; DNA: TGCAGCGTCAGTAGCGGGAGGGGGTACGAGCAGTACTTC
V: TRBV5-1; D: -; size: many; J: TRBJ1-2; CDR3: CASSLGTGSGYTF; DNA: TGCGCCAGCAGCCTTGGGACCGGGAGCGGCTACACCTTC
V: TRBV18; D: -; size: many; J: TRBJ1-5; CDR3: CASSPQTALNQPQHF; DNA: TGTGCCAGCTCACCACAGACCGCCTTAAATCAGCCCCAGCATTTT